This paragraph reports one TCR beta chain. The data are from a study of siplizumab effects on memory and regulatory T cells. Trimming removed 0 bases from V and 1 base from J, with 13 bases in between. Germline lookup yields CDR1 SGHRS and CDR2 YFSETQ. The CDR3 length is 16 residues. Profiling relied on immunoSEQ multiplex PCR, and the TCRdb table lists in-frame clones only, not all of them. This table has fewer than 3,500 clones, about 60% appearing once. The gene calls are TRBV5-1 and TRBJ1-1; the D gene is possibly TRBD1 (5 bases). The sample was TEMRA CD8+ T cells sorted from blood. Subset defined: unstimulated CD8+ CD45RA+ effector memory T cells. The receptor was isolated from a human donor in good health. The CDR3 sequence is CASSLGLGHKNTEAFF. The CDR3 DNA is TGCGCCAGCAGCTTGGGTCTAGGACATAAGAACACTGAAGCTTTCTTT.